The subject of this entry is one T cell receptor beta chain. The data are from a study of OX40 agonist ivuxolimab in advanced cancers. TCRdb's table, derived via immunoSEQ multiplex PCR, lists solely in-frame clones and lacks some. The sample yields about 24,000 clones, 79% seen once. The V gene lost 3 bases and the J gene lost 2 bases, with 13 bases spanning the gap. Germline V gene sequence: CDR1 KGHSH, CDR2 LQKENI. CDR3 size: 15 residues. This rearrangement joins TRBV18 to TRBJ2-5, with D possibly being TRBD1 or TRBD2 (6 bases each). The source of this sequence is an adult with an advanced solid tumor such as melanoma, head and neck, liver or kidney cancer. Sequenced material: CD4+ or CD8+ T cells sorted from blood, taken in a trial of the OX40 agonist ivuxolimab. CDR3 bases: TGTGCCAGCTCACCCCTTACGGGGGCTCAAGAGACCCAGTACTTC. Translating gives CASSPLTGAQETQYF.